This entry lists 25 T cell receptor beta chains sequenced from one sample in a study of blood T cell repertoires in COVID-19. TCRdb's copy holds only in-frame clones and misses some; the assay was immunoSEQ multiplex PCR. This table has tens of thousands of clones, approximately 88% appearing once. Source material: peripheral blood. The receptors derive from a man aged 50-60 years with active or convalescent COVID-19.

V gene TRBV12-3 or TRBV12-4 combines with J gene TRBJ2-3, with 11 positions matching TRBD1. Trimming took 4 bases from V and 15 from J; bases not matched to a gene: 3. CDR3 length equals 11 residues. The CDR3 DNA is TGTGCCAGCAGTTCGGACAGGGGGCTATATTTT. Protein sequence: CASSSDRGLYF.

CDR3 protein: CASGADRGRNQPQHF. The CDR3 DNA reads TGTGCCAGCGGGGCCGACAGGGGGCGAAATCAGCCCCAGCATTTT. The chain links TRBV21-1 to TRBJ1-5; the D call in the table, TRBD1, was not verified against the DNA. TRBV21-1 has pseudogene status. This CDR3 comprises 15 residues.

V gene TRBV6-1 combines with J gene TRBJ2-7; TRBD1 matches at 10 bases. Losses at the gene ends were 4 bases for V and 3 bases for J; bases not matched to a gene: 12. CDR1 is MNHNS and CDR2 is SASEGT in the germline V gene. CDR3 length: 17 residues. The CDR3 DNA follows: TGTGCCAGCAGTGGGGGTTTGGGGGACAGGGGCATCTACGAGCAGTACTTC. Translated: CASSGGLGDRGIYEQYF.

The chain joins TRBV7-8 to TRBJ2-5; a possible D gene is TRBD2 (6 bases). Per germline, CDR1 SGHVS and CDR2 FQNEAQ. The CDR3 loop spans 14 amino acids. Trimming took 5 bases from V and 4 from J, leaving 14 bases between them. CDR3 nucleotide sequence: TGTGCCAGCAGCACCGGGACTTCGGGAGAGACCCAGTACTTC. Residues: CASSTGTSGETQYF.

The rearrangement links TRBV6-1 to TRBJ2-7; maybe TRBD1 (6 bases). The CDR3 runs to 12 residues. Germline values: CDR1 MNHNS, CDR2 SASEGT. Deletions cut 6 bases from V and 8 bases from J, with 14 bases between. CDR3 in DNA: TGTGCCAGCAGCCAGGACAGCCCCAAGCAGTACTTC. Its translation: CASSQDSPKQYF.

This clone showed up just once. CDR3 loop: CASSPRRSGTGELFF. The CDR3 nucleotides are TGTGCCAGCAGCCCGCGTCGTAGTGGCACCGGGGAGCTGTTTTTT. This chain links TRBV3-1 (or the pseudogene TRBV3-2) with TRBJ2-2; D gene unclear. Germline V gene lookup returns CDR1 LGHDT and CDR2 YNNKEL (reference sequence). With 4 bases removed from V and 4 bases from J, the gap between germline ends came to 13 bases. The CDR3 is 15 residues long.

This clone was seen once. The gene calls are TRBV6-1 and TRBJ1-2; 7 positions match TRBD1. The CDR3 totals 14 residues. The germline V gene has CDR1 MNHNS and CDR2 SASEGT. Germline trimming cut 3 bases from V and 8 bases from J; bases unmatched to any gene: 9. This CDR3 is CASSDRKGAGGYTF. The CDR3 DNA is TGTGCCAGCAGTGATCGTAAGGGGGCCGGGGGCTACACCTTC.

The V gene is TRBV10-1, the J gene TRBJ2-7; the match to TRBD1 covers 9 bases. CDR1 is WNHNN and CDR2 is SYGVQD in the germline V gene (reference sequence). The CDR3 covers 14 residues. V trimming: 6 bases; J trimming: 4 bases; junction bases outside the gene matches: 7. Here the CDR3 reads CASSPRDRVYEQYF. CDR3 DNA sequence: TGCGCCAGCAGCCCTCGGGACAGGGTGTACGAGCAGTACTTC.

The J gene is TRBJ2-7, the V gene TRBV9; TRBD1 matches 10 bases. The CDR3 runs 15 residues. Trimming removed 2 bases from V and 2 bases from J; junction bases left unmatched: 4. CDR1 and CDR2 from the germline V gene are SGDLS and YYNGEE. In DNA form, the CDR3 reads TGTGCCAGCAGCGTTAAGGGACAGGGGACCTACGAGCAGTACTTC. This codes for CASSVKGQGTYEQYF.

This clone was seen more than once but under ten times. This chain links TRBV6-5 with TRBJ1-3; possibly TRBD1 for D (6 bases). Germline CDR1 is MNHEY and CDR2 is SVGAGI. CDR3 length equals 15 residues. Between the trimmed V and J ends, which lost 8 bases and 3 bases, there was a span of 17 bases. CDR3 coding DNA: TGTGCCAGCTGCCCGGCGGGGGGCTGTGGAAACACCATATATTTT. Translating gives CASCPAGGCGNTIYF.

The V call is TRBV7-2, the J call TRBJ2-2; weak D call: TRBD2 (7 bases). The germline V and J ends were trimmed by 5 bases and 6 bases, with 19 bases remaining between them. CDR1 and CDR2 (germline): SGHTA, FQGNSA. The CDR3 has 16 residues. CDR3 region: CASSPGGPQVAGELFF. DNA for the CDR3: TGTGCCAGCAGCCCGGGGGGCCCACAGGTGGCCGGGGAGCTGTTTTTT. Supplemented by reference TRBV7-2 and TRBJ2-2, the full variable domain reads GAGVSQSPSNKVTEKGKDVELRCDPISGHTALYWYRQSLGQGLEFLIYFQGNSAPDKSGLPSDRFSAERTGGSVSTLTIQRTQQEDSAVYLCASSPGGPQVAGELFFGEGSRLTVL.

The V gene is TRBV9, the J gene TRBJ2-1; the match to TRBD2 covers 10 bases. CDR1 and CDR2 from the germline V gene are SGDLS and YYNGEE. The trim removed 0 bases at V and 5 bases at J, leaving 8 bases unmatched. The CDR3 has 17 amino acids. The CDR3: CASSVGVSGGKNNEQFF. The CDR3, as DNA: TGTGCCAGCAGCGTAGGGGTTAGCGGGGGGAAAAACAATGAGCAGTTCTTC.

In DNA, the CDR3 is TGTGCCACCAGCAGAGAAATGTTCGCAGATACGCAGTATTTT. Its translation: CATSREMFADTQYF. The genes are TRBV15 and TRBJ2-3; D unclear. The CDR3 totals 14 residues. Germline values: CDR1 LNHNV, CDR2 YYDKDF (reference sequence). The V end lost 0 bases, the J end lost 4 bases, and 8 bases lay between the germline ends.

This chain connects TRBV6-5 to TRBJ2-4; D not resolved. CDR1 is MNHEY, CDR2 SVGAGI, per germline. Trimming left V 10 bases short and J 0 bases short, with 10 bases between. CDR3 length: 13 residues. The CDR3 sequence: CATASGAKNIQYF. As DNA, the CDR3 is TGTGCCACCGCCTCAGGAGCCAAAAACATTCAGTACTTC.

The genes are TRBV11-3 and TRBJ2-1; tentatively, D is TRBD1 (6 bases). Trimming cost V 3 bases and J 4 bases, with 16 bases left between them. The CDR3 extends over 16 amino acids. The germline V gene has CDR1 SGHNT and CDR2 YENEEA. CDR3 coding DNA: TGTGCCAGCAGCTTCTTTGGACAGTCCCCTTACAATGAGCAGTTCTTC. Protein product: CASSFFGQSPYNEQFF.

J is TRBJ2-7 and V is TRBV29-1, with D perhaps matching TRBD2 (7 bases). Germline V gene data show CDR1 as SQVTM and CDR2 as ANQGSEA. CDR3 length: 17 residues. V lost 0 bases, J lost 1 base, and 19 bases lay in between. The CDR3 spells CSVEDRGNGGLSYEQYF. The CDR3 coding sequence is TGCAGCGTTGAAGATCGTGGGAACGGGGGGCTGTCCTACGAGCAGTACTTC.

The gene calls are TRBV10-2 and TRBJ2-7; weak D call: TRBD1 (6 bases). Germline V gene lookup returns CDR1 WSHSY and CDR2 SAAADI. This CDR3 contains 20 residues. Trimming took 3 bases from V and 2 from J, leaving 29 bases between them. CDR3 nucleotide sequence: TGCGCCAGCAGTGATCCGAATCTCCCCGAACAGGGTTTTGTGGCCTACGAGCAGTACTTC. It encodes CASSDPNLPEQGFVAYEQYF.

The rearrangement links TRBV3-1 (or the pseudogene TRBV3-2) to TRBJ1-3, with a possible D match to TRBD1 (6 bases). V was clipped by 4 bases and J by 0 bases, with 13 bases between them. The CDR3 consists of 16 residues. Germline V gives CDR1 LGHDT, CDR2 YNNKEL (reference sequence). CDR3 region: CASSRTAFFSGNTIYF. DNA for the CDR3: TGTGCCAGCAGCCGGACAGCATTCTTCTCTGGAAACACCATATATTTT.

This clone was found once. The chain carries TRBV10-2 and TRBJ2-5; tentative D call: TRBD2 (6 bases). This CDR3 comprises 12 residues. The V end was cut by 4 bases, the J end by 5 bases, with 8 bases between. CDR1 and CDR2 (germline): WSHSY, SAAADI. CDR3 region: CASSASGETQYF. CDR3 nucleotide sequence: TGCGCCAGCAGTGCGAGCGGGGAGACCCAGTACTTC.

The rearrangement uses TRBV6-5 and TRBJ1-1; D remains ambiguous. The CDR3 spans 14 residues. Germline V gene lookup returns CDR1 MNHEY and CDR2 SVGAGI. V was cut by 7 bases and J by 6 bases, with 18 bases left in between. DNA of the CDR3: TGTGCCAGCAACAAAGGCGGAGGCGGCGCTGAAGCTTTCTTT. Amino acid sequence: CASNKGGGGAEAFF.

The chain combines TRBV27 with TRBJ1-6; the D is unclear. CDR3 length: 14 residues. Germline CDR1 is MNHEY and CDR2 is SMNVEV (reference sequence). Trimming pared 3 bases from V and 1 base from J, leaving 4 bases between. CDR3 DNA sequence: TGTGCCAGCAGTTTCAGTTCCTATAATTCACCCCTCCACTTT. Protein product: CASSFSSYNSPLHF.

The chain carries TRBV7-9 and TRBJ1-2; TRBD1 might be the D (6 bases). The germline CDR1 and CDR2 sequences are SEHNR and FQNEAQ (reference sequence). This CDR3 is 14 amino acids long. With 5 bases removed from V and 3 bases from J, the gap between germline ends came to 13 bases. CDR3 loop: CASSHNRVDYGYTF. The CDR3, as DNA: TGTGCCAGCAGCCACAACAGGGTGGACTATGGCTACACCTTC.

This CDR3 is CASSPAGSRGEQYF. The DNA for the CDR3 is TGTGCCAGCAGTCCCGCCGGTTCCCGGGGGGAGCAGTACTTC. The chain carries TRBV5-5 and TRBJ2-7, with D perhaps TRBD2 (6 bases). This CDR3 contains 14 residues. Trimming removed 5 bases at V and 7 bases at J, with 19 bases between. Looked up from germline, CDR1 is SGHKS and CDR2 is YYEKEE (reference sequence). Looking up the rest from reference TRBV5-5 and TRBJ2-7 gives the full variable domain: DAGVTQSPTHLIKTRGQQVTLRCSPISGHKSVSWYQQVLGQGPQFIFQYYEKEERGRGNFPDRFSARQFPNYSSELNVNALLLGDSALYLCASSPAGSRGEQYFGPGTRLTVT.

This clone was seen only once. The chain recombines TRBV5-1 with TRBJ2-3, with 15 bases aligning to TRBD2. The CDR3 extends over 20 amino acids. With 5 bases clipped from V and 2 bases from J, the junction kept 15 bases outside the gene matches. Germline values: CDR1 SGHRS, CDR2 YFSETQ. The CDR3 DNA sequence: TGCGCCAGCAGAGATGGGACTAGCGGGGGGAATTTTCGGATCACAGATACGCAGTATTTT. It encodes CASRDGTSGGNFRITDTQYF.

This chain links TRBV9 with TRBJ2-5; TRBD2 matches 9 bases. V lost 0 bases to trimming and J lost 3 bases; unmatched junction nucleotides: 3. This CDR3 comprises 15 residues. Germline CDR1 is SGDLS and CDR2 is YYNGEE. The CDR3 DNA sequence: TGTGCCAGCAGCGTAGGCCCTAGCGGGGAAGAGACCCAGTACTTC. This codes for CASSVGPSGEETQYF.